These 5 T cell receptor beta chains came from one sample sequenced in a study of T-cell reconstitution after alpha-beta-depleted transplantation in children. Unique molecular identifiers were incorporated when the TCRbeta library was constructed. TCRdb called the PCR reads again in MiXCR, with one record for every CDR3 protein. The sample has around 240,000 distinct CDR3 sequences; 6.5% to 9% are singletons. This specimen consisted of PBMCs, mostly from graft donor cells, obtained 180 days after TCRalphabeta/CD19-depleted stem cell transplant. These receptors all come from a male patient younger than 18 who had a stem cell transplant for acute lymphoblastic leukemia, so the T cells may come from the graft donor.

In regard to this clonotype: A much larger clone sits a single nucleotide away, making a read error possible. CDR3 coding DNA: TGTGGCAGCAACTCCTCCCGGGAACAACAGTTCTTC. As protein: CGSNSSREQQFF. The chain carries TRBV12-3 or TRBV12-4 and TRBJ2-1; possibly TRBD2 for D (5 bases). This CDR3 contains 12 residues.

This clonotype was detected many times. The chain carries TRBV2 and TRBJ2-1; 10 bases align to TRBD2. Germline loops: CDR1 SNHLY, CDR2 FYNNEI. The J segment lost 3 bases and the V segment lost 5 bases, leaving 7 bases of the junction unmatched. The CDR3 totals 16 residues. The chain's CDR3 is CASSPPGTSDYNEQFF. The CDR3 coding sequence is TGTGCCAGCAGTCCCCCCGGGACTAGCGACTACAATGAGCAGTTCTTC.

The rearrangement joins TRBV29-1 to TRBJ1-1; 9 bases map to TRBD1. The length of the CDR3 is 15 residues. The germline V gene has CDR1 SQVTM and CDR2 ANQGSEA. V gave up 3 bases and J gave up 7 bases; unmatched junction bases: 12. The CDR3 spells CSVDKDRGTGYEAFF. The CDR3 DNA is TGCAGCGTTGATAAGGACAGGGGAACGGGGTATGAAGCTTTCTTT.

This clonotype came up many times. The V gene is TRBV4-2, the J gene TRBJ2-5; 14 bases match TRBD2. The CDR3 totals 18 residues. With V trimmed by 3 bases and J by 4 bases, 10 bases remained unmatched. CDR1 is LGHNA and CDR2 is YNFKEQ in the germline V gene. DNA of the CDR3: TGTGCCAGCAGCCACAAGACCTGGACTAGCGGGAGGCTAGAGACCCAGTACTTC. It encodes CASSHKTWTSGRLETQYF.

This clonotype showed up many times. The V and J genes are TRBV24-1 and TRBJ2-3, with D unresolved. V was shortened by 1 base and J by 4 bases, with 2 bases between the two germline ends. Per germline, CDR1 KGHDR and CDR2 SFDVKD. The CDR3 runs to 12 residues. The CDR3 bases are TGTGCCACCAGTGATTTTGCAGATACGCAGTATTTT. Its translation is CATSDFADTQYF.